This passage covers 9 T cell receptor beta chains from one sample sequenced in a study of shared clonotypes between healthy human individuals. Clones were read by immunoSEQ multiplex PCR, and TCRdb kept only the in-frame ones, dropping some. The sample shows approximately 470,000 clones, 81% of them seen only once. The specimen was PBMCs. These receptors were taken from a woman in her 40s in good health. Some clones in this sample may be carry-over from other donors' samples.

The chain joins TRBV11-2 to TRBJ2-5; D may match TRBD1 or TRBD2 (5 bases each). This CDR3 is 14 amino acids long. Germline V gene sequence: CDR1 SGHAT, CDR2 FQNNGV. Trimming shortened V by 1 base and J by 4 bases, and 10 bases separated the two germline ends. CDR3 bases: TGTGCCAGCAGCTTAGTAGGGACCGGAGAGACCCAGTACTTC. Protein: CASSLVGTGETQYF. The variable domain in full, completed from reference TRBV11-2 and TRBJ2-5, reads EAGVAQSPRYKIIEKRQSVAFWCNPISGHATLYWYQQILGQGPKLLIQFQNNGVVDDSQLPKDRFSAERLKGVDSTLKIQPAKLEDSAVYLCASSLVGTGETQYFGPGTRLLVL.

The chain carries TRBV28 and TRBJ2-5, with 7 bases lining up with TRBD2. This CDR3 region has 15 residues. With V trimmed by 5 bases and J by 5 bases, 11 bases remained unmatched. Germline values: CDR1 MDHEN, CDR2 SYDVKM. The CDR3 DNA is TGTGCCAGCAGTCCACCCGCGGGAGAGGGGGAGACCCAGTACTTC. This translates into CASSPPAGEGETQYF.

The CDR3 loop is CATGTSGSTDTQYF. DNA of the CDR3: TGTGCCACCGGGACTAGCGGGAGTACAGATACGCAGTATTTT. The chain is built from TRBV10-3 and TRBJ2-3; 14 bases are a match to TRBD2. Per the germline V gene, CDR1 is ENHRY and CDR2 is SYGVKD. Unmatched junction bases numbered 3, after V lost 10 bases and J lost 3 bases. The CDR3 length is 14 residues.

This chain links TRBV19 with TRBJ2-7; 8 nucleotides line up with TRBD2. Trimming took 6 bases from V and 6 from J; bases not matched to a gene: 7. The CDR3 covers 13 residues. Per the germline V gene, CDR1 is LNHDA and CDR2 is SQIVND (reference sequence). In nucleotides, the CDR3 is TGTGCCAGTAGCGCTCAGCTAGCGGGCGAGCAGTACTTC. It encodes CASSAQLAGEQYF.

Note on this clone: A clone one base away is much larger, so this may be a read error. Other nucleotide sequences in the sample specify the same CDR3. The rearrangement uses TRBV28 and TRBJ2-1; D is perhaps TRBD2 (5 bases). This CDR3 spans 16 amino acids. V dropped 8 bases and J dropped 0 bases, with 17 bases sitting between them. The germline V gene encodes CDR1 MDHEN and CDR2 SYDVKM. CDR3 in amino acids: CASLHQVGGSYNEQFF. The CDR3 DNA is TGTGCCAGCTTGCATCAGGTTGGAGGCTCCTACAATGAGCAGTTCTTC.

The V call is TRBV28, the J call TRBJ2-7; 10 nucleotides line up with TRBD2. The ends lost 3 bases at V and 2 bases at J; junction bases unmatched: 4. Germline CDR1 MDHEN, CDR2 SYDVKM. CDR3 size: 15 residues. The DNA for the CDR3 is TGTGCCAGCAGTTTTAGACTAGCGGGCGCCTACGAGCAGTACTTC. Protein sequence: CASSFRLAGAYEQYF. Full variable domain (rest looked up from reference TRBV28 and TRBJ2-7): DVKVTQSSRYLVKRTGEKVFLECVQDMDHENMFWYRQDPGLGLRLIYFSYDVKMKEKGDIPEGYSVSREKKERFSLILESASTNQTSMYLCASSFRLAGAYEQYFGPGTRLTVT.

This clone was observed once. This sequence joins TRBV5-8 and TRBJ2-1; 9 nucleotides agree with TRBD1. Trimming removed 4 bases from V and 7 bases from J; junction bases left unmatched: 9. The CDR3 has 15 amino acids. Germline V lookup: CDR1 SGHTS, CDR2 YDEGEE. CDR3 amino acids: CASSPGTGPGNEQFF. As DNA, the CDR3 is TGTGCCAGCAGCCCCGGGACAGGGCCGGGAAATGAGCAGTTCTTC.

This chain joins TRBV6-1 and TRBJ1-1; 8 bases are shared with TRBD1. The CDR3 sequence is 13 residues long. From germline, CDR1 is MNHNS and CDR2 SASEGT. V lost 10 bases, J lost 2 bases, and 6 bases stayed unmatched. CDR3 sequence (DNA): TGTGCCATACCGACAGGGGAAAACACTGAAGCTTTCTTT. Residues: CAIPTGENTEAFF.

About this clone: A far larger clone is one nucleotide away, so this likely arose from a read error. This CDR3 is also generated by other DNA sequences in the sample. The J gene is TRBJ1-4, the V gene TRBV27, with 10 bases fitting TRBD1. Germline CDR1 is MNHEY and CDR2 is SMNVEV (reference sequence). The CDR3 runs 14 residues. As DNA, the CDR3 is TGCGCCAGCAGGGGGGACAGGGGTTACGAAAAACTGTTTTTT. This gives the protein CASRGDRGYEKLFF.